These T cell receptor beta chains were read from a single sample in a study of identical twins. Each CDR3 protein is one row after TCRdb ran MiXCR on the 5' RACE reads. This sample carries approximately 500,000 distinct CDR3 sequences, about 16% of them seen once, and the ten largest clones take roughly 0.43%. This same sample was also taken into another study, of yellow fever vaccine responses in identical twins.

The sequenced sample consisted of CD4+ T cells sorted from blood. These receptors originate from a woman aged 18-29 years in good health. CDR3s include the opening cysteine and the closing phenylalanine or tryptophan. The D gene is left open where the match is weak. Some rows have no size entry. The others give once, few or many, or a class for an expanded clone.

TRBD1,TRBV4-1,TRBJ1-4,few,TGCGCCAGCAGCCAAGGGGACAGAACGAATGAAAAACTGTTTTTT,CASSQGDRTNEKLFF
TRBD1,TRBV10-3,TRBJ1-2,many,TGTGCCATCAGTGACGGGACAGGGGATGACTATGGCTACACCTTC,CAISDGTGDDYGYTF
-,TRBV6-1,TRBJ1-1,many,TGTGCCAGCAGTGACAGGGCTGAAGCTTTCTTT,CASSDRAEAFF
-,TRBV6-5,TRBJ1-4,few,TGTGCCAGCAGTTACTCGGCAGAATCCGATAATGAAAAACTGTTTTTT,CASSYSAESDNEKLFF
-,TRBV12-3/TRBV12-4,TRBJ2-3,-,TGTGCCAGCACCCTAACGGCTACTAGCACAGATACGCAGTATTTT,CASTLTATSTDTQYF
-,TRBV20-1,TRBJ2-3,-,TGCAGTGCGACCCTGACCAGCACAGATACGCAGTATTTT,CSATLTSTDTQYF
-,TRBV4-2,TRBJ2-2,-,TGTGCCAGCAGCCAAGATCAGCTAGTCACCGGGGAGCTGTTTTTT,CASSQDQLVTGELFF
TRBD2,TRBV3-1,TRBJ2-1,-,TGTGCCAGCAGCCCACTTTTGGGGGGGTACTCCTACAATGAGCAGTTCTTC,CASSPLLGGYSYNEQFF
-,TRBV27,TRBJ1-5,few,TGTGCCAGCAGTTTATCTTCCCGATTCAATCAGCCCCAGCATTTT,CASSLSSRFNQPQHF
TRBD2,TRBV4-2,TRBJ2-7,many,TGTGCCAGCAGCCAAGATCTCCTAGCGGAACCCTACGAGCAGTACTTC,CASSQDLLAEPYEQYF
-,TRBV5-1,TRBJ1-1,few,TGCGCCAGCAGCTTGGTAGCCCAGAAGAACACTGAAGCTTTCTTT,CASSLVAQKNTEAFF
-,TRBV4-1,TRBJ2-5,few,TGCGCCAGCAGCCATCGTAGTGGGGAGACCCAGTACTTC,CASSHRSGETQYF
-,TRBV24-1,TRBJ1-1,few,TGTGCCATCCCTTCGGGGGGCCCAGCTTTCTTT,CAIPSGGPAFF
-,TRBV5-1,TRBJ2-2,few,TGCGCCAGCAGCTTCGTGGGGGAGGACACCGGGGAGCTGTTTTTT,CASSFVGEDTGELFF
TRBD2,TRBV3-1,TRBJ2-7,-,TGTGCCAGCAGCCGCCATGGGGGGGGGAAGTCCTACGAGCAGTACTTC,CASSRHGGGKSYEQYF
-,TRBV10-2,TRBJ1-2,few,TGCGCCAGCAGTGAGTCCGGGGCCCGAGGGACCTTC,CASSESGARGTF
-,TRBV20-1,TRBJ2-4,-,TGCAGTCTCAGGGTAGCCAAAAACATTCAGTACTTC,CSLRVAKNIQYF
TRBD1,TRBV10-3,TRBJ1-1,-,TGTGCCATCAGTGGCGTAGGGGGCATGAACACTGAAGCTTTCTTT,CAISGVGGMNTEAFF
-,TRBV12-3/TRBV12-4,TRBJ1-1,-,TGTGCCAGCAGCCCCGCGGAGCGGGCAGCTTTCTTT,CASSPAERAAFF
-,TRBV20-1,TRBJ2-7,-,TGCAGTGCTAGTATGTTTCCCTACGAGCAGTACTTC,CSASMFPYEQYF
TRBD1,TRBV11-2,TRBJ2-7,few,TGTGCCAGCAGGCCGGGACAGGGAGGATACGAGCAGTACTTC,CASRPGQGGYEQYF
-,TRBV20-1,TRBJ2-2,few,TGCAGTGCGAGGCCTAGTCCCAACACCGGGGAGCTGTTTTTT,CSARPSPNTGELFF
-,TRBV12-3/TRBV12-4,TRBJ2-1,-,TGTGCCAGCAGTTTAGTATTAGCGGTCTCCTACAATGAGCAGTTCTTC,CASSLVLAVSYNEQFF
TRBD2,TRBV5-1,TRBJ2-5,-,TGCGCCAGCAGCTTTGGCCTAGCGGTACAAGAGACCCAGTACTTC,CASSFGLAVQETQYF
-,TRBV12-3/TRBV12-4,TRBJ1-1,few,TGTGCCAGCAGTCCCCTACCCTGGACGGTGAACACTGAAGCTTTCTTT,CASSPLPWTVNTEAFF
TRBD1,TRBV20-1,TRBJ2-5,-,TGCAGTGCTATTCAGTCGTTTGGGACAGAACAAGAGACCCAGTACTTC,CSAIQSFGTEQETQYF
TRBD1,TRBV20-1,TRBJ1-2,few,TGCAGTGCTAGGGACCAGGGGGCGGGCTATGGCTACACCTTC,CSARDQGAGYGYTF
-,TRBV10-3,TRBJ2-3,-,TGTGCCATCAGTCGAACAGGGGGGGCCAGCCAGGGAGATACGCAGTATTTT,CAISRTGGASQGDTQYF
TRBD1,TRBV3-1,TRBJ2-3,-,TGTGCCAGCAGCCAAGATTTGGGACAGGGGGTGGATACGCAGTATTTT,CASSQDLGQGVDTQYF
TRBD2,TRBV29-1,TRBJ2-7,-,TGCAGCGGTCTTAGAGGACTAGCGGATCCCCCGGCCGGCGACTACGAGCAGTACTTC,CSGLRGLADPPAGDYEQYF
-,TRBV5-1,TRBJ2-3,few,TGCGCCAGCAGCTTGGCTCCGGGGGCTCACAGATCAGATACGCAGTATTTT,CASSLAPGAHRSDTQYF
-,TRBV12-3/TRBV12-4,TRBJ2-1,few,TGTGCCAGCAGAACGGGGGCCCACAATGAGCAGTTCTTC,CASRTGAHNEQFF
-,TRBV12-3/TRBV12-4,TRBJ2-2,-,TGTGCCAGCAGAACCGCCACGGGACTTCGGGGCGGGGAGCTGTTTTTT,CASRTATGLRGGELFF
-,TRBV4-1,TRBJ2-5,-,TGCGCCAGCAGCCAAGACAGCAGACTTGGGCCCCAGGGGACCCAGTACTTC,CASSQDSRLGPQGTQYF
TRBD2,TRBV5-1,TRBJ2-7,few,TGCGCCAGCAGCTTGGTCGGGGGGAGCGTCTTCGAGCAGTACTTC,CASSLVGGSVFEQYF
TRBD1,TRBV6-2/TRBV6-3,TRBJ1-1,-,TGTGCCAGCAGTTCACCGGGACAGGGCATCTTAGGGGGGAGCACTGAAGCTTTCTTT,CASSSPGQGILGGSTEAFF